This TCR beta chain was profiled in a study of T cell responses to AZD1222 COVID-19 vaccine. Whole-study results and caveats: There were mostly white British donors and more females than males, and clonal diversity was possibly underestimated.

A remark on this clone: Its target is not known.

Assay: immunoSEQ multiplex PCR; the TCRdb copy retains only in-frame clones and omits some. The sample yields some 150,000 clones, over 90% seen once. The CDR3 has 15 residues. The germline V gene has CDR1 SNHLY and CDR2 FYNNEI. V lost 6 bases, J lost 4 bases, and 7 bases stayed unmatched. This clonotype was obtained from an adult in good health. This chain uses TRBV2 with TRBJ2-1; TRBD1 matches at 9 bases. The sample in question was peripheral blood, obtained on day 0 of AZD1222 vaccination. CDR3 sequence: CASSRTGGKYNEQFF. In nucleotides, the CDR3 is TGTGCCAGCAGCCGAACAGGGGGCAAGTACAATGAGCAGTTCTTC.